This T cell receptor beta chain emerged from a study of cytomegalovirus exposure and HLA in healthy donors. Trimming took off 4 bases at V and 5 bases at J, with 14 bases between the two ends. The CDR3 loop spans 15 amino acids. Germline lookup yields CDR1 LGHNA and CDR2 YNFKEQ. Amplification used 60 Vbeta primers and 13 Jbeta primers. The protocol was immunoSEQ multiplex PCR, while the TCRdb copy is restricted to in-frame clones and leaves out a portion. The sample carries under 200,000 clones, about 86% recorded once. A word on this clone: Its target is not known.

Study results and limitations: An observed cluster of highly shared sequence variants was recorded as a likely sequencing artifact.

V is TRBV4-2 and J is TRBJ2-2; a weak D match, TRBD2 (5 bases). The sample comprised PBMCs. The TCR comes from a woman younger than 30 in good health and CMV-seronegative. CDR3 loop: CASSLSGSQTGELFF. CDR3 nucleotide sequence: TGTGCCAGCAGCCTAAGCGGTAGTCAGACCGGGGAGCTGTTTTTT.